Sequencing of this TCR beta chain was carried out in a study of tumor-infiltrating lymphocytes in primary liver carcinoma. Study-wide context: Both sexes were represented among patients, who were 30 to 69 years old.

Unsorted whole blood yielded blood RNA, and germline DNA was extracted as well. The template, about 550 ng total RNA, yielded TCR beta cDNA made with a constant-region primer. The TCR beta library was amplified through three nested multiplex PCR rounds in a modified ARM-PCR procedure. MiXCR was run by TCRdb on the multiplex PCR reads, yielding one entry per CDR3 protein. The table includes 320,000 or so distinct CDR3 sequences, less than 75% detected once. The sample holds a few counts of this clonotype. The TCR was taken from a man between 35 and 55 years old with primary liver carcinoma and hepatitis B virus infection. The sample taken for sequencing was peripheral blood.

CDR3 loop: CASSDYNTGELFF. The CDR3 nucleotides are TGTGCCAGCAGTGACTATAACACCGGGGAGCTGTTTTTT. V is TRBV6-4 and J is TRBJ2-2; unclear D gene. Germline V CDR1 and CDR2: MRHNA, SNTAGT. This CDR3 is 13 amino acids long. V was pared by 1 base and J by 2 bases, with 2 bases between.